This TCR beta chain appears in the sequencing data of a study of T cells after yellow fever vaccination (dated by TCRdb to the late 2010s). Some background on the complete study: Libraries from fractions with low cell numbers were prepared with the SMART-Seq v4 Ultra Low Input RNA kit. Two healthy male donors made up the cohort, one aged 18 to 29 years and the other aged 30 to 39 years. To follow T-cell clones before and after primary and booster YFV17D yellow fever vaccination, bulk TCR alpha and beta repertoires were sequenced over time. Bulk PBMC replicates and cell subsets were isolated from blood drawn at multiple timepoints before and after both primary and secondary immunization. Paper-wide results and their limitations: Because only two donors were included in the study, the extent to which the findings can be generalized is limited. Computational filtering was needed because FACS-sorted repertoires could contain abundant contaminating clonotypes from the bulk population. Compared with the primary T-cell response, the secondary T-cell response was weaker but faster, peaking on day 5 rather than day 15. A small fraction of clonotypes appeared in both the CD4 and CD8 compartments, likely as a result of convergent recombination. Most clones expanded after primary vaccination (approximately 95% of CD4 and roughly 88% of CD8) were re-detected after the booster, suggesting that broad memory maintenance occurred.

The germline V gene sets CDR1 to SGHDT and CDR2 to YYEEEE. At the junction V is shortened by 3 bases and J by 2 bases, with 10 bases in between. Measured from the cysteine to the phenylalanine, the CDR3 is 14 residues long. The sequence is cut down to CDR3 DNA, 42 bases in frame from base 1. Taken with the paper, the label for treatment or condition translates to: live attenuated yellow fever vaccine strain. PBMCs were isolated from peripheral blood using a standard Ficoll-Paque protocol. Dynabeads CD4 and CD8 positive selection kits were used to isolate CD4 and CD8 T-cell fractions. RNA was extracted with TriZol from bulk PBMCs, CD4 and CD8 fractions, and dextramer-positive and dextramer-negative fractions. In this sample, this clonotype turned up a few times. Its binding antigen is unknown. No much larger clone is present one base from it, and per-base qualities are unavailable. Sequenced on an Illumina NovaSeq 6000. TCR cDNA was synthesized by 5'RACE template switching, through which a universal primer site and unique molecular identifiers were introduced. Priming of cDNA synthesis was performed from both the TCR alpha and TCR beta constant segments. Library amplification used two PCR steps, and the second PCR step added sample barcodes and sequencing adapters. Sequencing of libraries was done on Illumina HiSeq 2500 (2x100 bp) or NovaSeq (2x150 bp). The published analysis was carried out like this. MIGEC handled demultiplexing of reads and collapsing into UMI consensus sequences, while MiXCR performed V(D)J alignment. Vaccine-responding clonotypes were defined with edgeR using replicate PBMC samples, requiring FDR below 0.01 and a log2 fold change above 5 up to day 15. Each bulk clonotype received a CD4 or CD8 identity based on whether the sequenced CD4 or CD8 repertoire contained that clonotype at higher abundance. Using fastp trimming at Q25 and MiXCR clonotype assembly, TCRdb reanalyzed the public sequencing data and kept in-frame beta chains. Every distinct CDR3 protein forms one entry, paired with its most common genes and DNA. These V and J calls rely on TCRdb rather than the paper's analysis. The sample records about 220,000 distinct CDR3 sequences, roughly 3% of which are singletons. Roughly 3.2% of the sample is taken by the ten largest.

The material sequenced was CD4+ T cells sorted from PBMCs, taken 10 days after the yellow fever booster vaccination. The chain uses TRBV5-6 and TRBJ2-3; the D assignment is uncertain and may be TRBD1 or TRBD2, with 5 bases supporting each. This clonotype originated in a man between 18 and 29 years old who received the YFV17D yellow fever vaccine. For the CDR3, the sequence is CASSSGPLTDTQYF. The nucleotides are TGTGCCAGCAGCTCGGGACCACTCACAGATACGCAGTATTTT.